The 19 T cell receptor beta chains reported below all come from one sample, sequenced in a study of blood T cells in healthy people across ages. Sample-barcoded 5' priming and a J-beta primer mix drove a second PCR of roughly 6 to 12 cycles. TCRdb reprocessed the 5' RACE reads via MiXCR and lists one record per CDR3 protein. The table has 1.5 million or so distinct CDR3 sequences, less than 45% seen once. The sample was blood. These receptors were collected from a woman aged 18 to 35 in good health.

This CDR3 is CASSLGYTGGSQETQYF. The CDR3 DNA reads as TGTGCCAGCAGCTTAGGGTACACGGGAGGGTCCCAAGAGACCCAGTACTTC. The J gene is TRBJ2-5, the V gene TRBV7-9; 8 nucleotides line up with TRBD2. V dropped 1 base and J dropped 1; count of bases not matched to a gene: 8. This CDR3 is built from 17 residues. From germline, CDR1 is SEHNR and CDR2 FQNEAQ (reference sequence).

This clonotype showed up just a few times. The V and J genes are TRBV4-1 and TRBJ2-1; maybe TRBD2 (5 bases). Germline CDR1 and CDR2: MGHRA and YSYEKL. The CDR3 covers 14 residues. V lost 4 bases, J lost 6 bases, and 13 bases lay in between. The chain's CDR3 is CASSPPGSGNEQFF. CDR3 sequence (DNA): TGCGCCAGCAGCCCCCCGGGATCCGGCAATGAGCAGTTCTTC.

V and J are TRBV29-1 and TRBJ2-7, with 8 bases fitting TRBD2. Germline V CDR1 and CDR2: SQVTM, ANQGSEA. CDR3 length: 14 amino acids. V dropped 1 base and J dropped 4; count of bases not matched to a gene: 6. The CDR3 DNA is TGCAGCGTTGAAGGGCGAGCGGGAGTTTACGAGCAGTACTTC. Amino acid sequence: CSVEGRAGVYEQYF.

This chain uses TRBV6-1 with TRBJ1-5, with a tentative D call TRBD1 (5 bases). Germline lookup yields CDR1 MNHNS and CDR2 SASEGT. V lost 6 bases and J lost 6, with 18 bases in between. The CDR3 is 15 amino acids. CDR3 sequence (DNA): TGTGCCAGCAGCGCCGAGGGGTTGGCGGTTCAGCCCCAGCATTTT. Its translation: CASSAEGLAVQPQHF.

CDR3 region: CASSQGAGLLPGYTF. The CDR3 bases are TGCGCCAGCAGCCAAGGGGCGGGACTCCTGCCTGGCTACACCTTC. This chain connects TRBV4-3 to TRBJ1-2; D perhaps matches TRBD1 (5 bases). V lost 1 base, J lost 7 bases, and 16 bases lay in between. The CDR3 runs 15 residues. Germline CDR1 is LGHNA and CDR2 is YSLEER.

This clonotype was recorded a few times. The chain couples TRBV25-1 to TRBJ1-2; no clear D gene. The CDR3 totals 13 residues. Germline CDR1 is MGHDK and CDR2 is SYGVNS. V lost 5 bases and J 4 bases, leaving 11 bases between the germline ends. Here the CDR3 reads CASSYQEAYGYTF. CDR3 sequence (DNA): TGTGCCAGCAGTTATCAGGAGGCCTATGGCTACACCTTC.

The V gene is TRBV4-1, the J gene TRBJ2-3; D not certain. Trimming took off 1 base at V and 5 bases at J, with 10 bases between the two ends. Germline V gene lookup returns CDR1 MGHRA and CDR2 YSYEKL. The CDR3 runs to 14 residues. CDR3 sequence (DNA): TGCGCCAGCAGCCAAGCTCCCGCAGGAGATACGCAGTATTTT. Its protein product is CASSQAPAGDTQYF.

The V and J genes are TRBV7-9 and TRBJ2-3; 7 bases fit TRBD2. Germline trimming cut 5 bases from V and 7 bases from J; bases unmatched to any gene: 6. CDR3 length: 13 amino acids. Germline V gene lookup returns CDR1 SEHNR and CDR2 FQNEAQ (reference sequence). The CDR3 loop is CASSPRDYNTQYF. As DNA, the CDR3 is TGTGCCAGCAGCCCCCGGGACTACAATACGCAGTATTTT.

The table lists this clonotype with a count of one. This sequence joins TRBV12-3 or TRBV12-4 and TRBJ2-5, with a weak D call TRBD2 (6 bases). Matching the DNA end better, TRBJ2-7 makes the J call doubtful. The CDR3 length is 12 residues. CDR3 loop: CASSFRGFEQYF. For the CDR3, the DNA is TGTGCCAGCAGTTTTCGGGGGTTCGAGCAGTACTTC.

The chain carries TRBV4-2 and TRBJ2-5, with 8 bases lining up with TRBD1. The J call is uncertain, as TRBJ2-7 better fits the DNA end. The germline gives CDR1 LGHNA, CDR2 YNFKEQ. This CDR3 spans 15 amino acids. As DNA, the CDR3 is TGTGCCAGCAGCCAACTGGACAGGGATCGAAACGAGCAGTACTTC. This codes for CASSQLDRDRNEQYF.

The chain couples TRBV29-1 to TRBJ1-1, with D possibly TRBD1 on 5 matching bases. Deletions cut 4 bases from V and 6 bases from J, with 9 bases between. CDR3 length: 11 residues. Germline CDR1 reads SQVTM; CDR2 reads ANQGSEA. CDR3 DNA sequence: TGCAGCGTTGGTGGGGGGGCTGAAGCTTTCTTT. The encoded protein is CSVGGGAEAFF. The full variable domain, completed using reference TRBV29-1 and TRBJ1-1, is SAVISQKPSRDICQRGTSLTIQCQVDSQVTMMFWYRQQPGQSLTLIATANQGSEATYESGFVIDKFPISRPNLTFSTLTVSNMSPEDSSIYLCSVGGGAEAFFGQGTRLTVV.

This clonotype has only a few counts. V gene TRBV7-9 combines with J gene TRBJ2-7, with 11 bases fitting TRBD2. The CDR3 totals 16 residues. Germline CDR1 is SEHNR and CDR2 is FQNEAQ (reference sequence). V was pared by 6 bases and J by 0 bases, with 7 bases of the junction left unmatched. In nucleotides, the CDR3 is TGTGCCAGCAGTATCGGGACTAGCGGTAGCTCCTACGAGCAGTACTTC. This gives the protein CASSIGTSGSSYEQYF. Variable domain in full (rest from reference TRBV7-9 and TRBJ2-7): DTGVSQNPRHKITKRGQNVTFRCDPISEHNRLYWYRQTLGQGPEFLTYFQNEAQLEKSRLLSDRFSAERPKGSFSTLEIQRTEQGDSAMYLCASSIGTSGSSYEQYFGPGTRLTVT.

The chain employs TRBV9 and TRBJ2-1; D is unresolved. The CDR3 sequence is 16 residues long. Germline V lookup: CDR1 SGDLS, CDR2 YYNGEE. Trimming took 0 bases from V and 0 from J, leaving 10 bases between them. Here the CDR3 DNA reads TGTGCCAGCAGCGTAGGAAGCAGGAGCTCCTACAATGAGCAGTTCTTC. As protein: CASSVGSRSSYNEQFF.

The V and J genes are TRBV15 and TRBJ2-1; a possible D gene is TRBD1 (5 bases). V was shortened by 7 bases and J by 3 bases, with 13 bases between the two germline ends. This CDR3 is 14 amino acids long. In germline, CDR1 is LNHNV, CDR2 YYDKDF (reference sequence). The CDR3 reads CATNKGPLYNEQFF. CDR3 sequence (DNA): TGTGCCACCAACAAGGGGCCTCTCTACAATGAGCAGTTCTTC.

This clonotype was recorded once. The chain links TRBV5-1 to TRBJ2-1; 11 bases match TRBD2. The CDR3 contains 16 residues. With 2 bases clipped from V and 3 bases from J, the junction kept 4 bases outside the gene matches. Germline V gene sequence: CDR1 SGHRS, CDR2 YFSETQ. CDR3 in amino acids: CASSFGTSGIYNEQFF. The CDR3 nucleotides read TGCGCCAGCAGCTTTGGGACTAGCGGCATCTACAATGAGCAGTTCTTC. The full variable domain, with the rest looked up from reference TRBV5-1 and TRBJ2-1, is KAGVTQTPRYLIKTRGQQVTLSCSPISGHRSVSWYQQTPGQGLQFLFEYFSETQRNKGNFPGRFSGRQFSNSRSEMNVSTLELGDSALYLCASSFGTSGIYNEQFFGPGTRLTVL.

This clonotype was seen a handful of times. CDR3 protein: CASSLVGQGGGYTF. CDR3 coding DNA: TGTGCCAGCAGCTTAGTTGGACAGGGAGGTGGCTACACCTTC. The chain uses TRBV7-2 and TRBJ1-2; TRBD1 matches 8 bases. Trimming took 1 base from V and 7 from J; bases not matched to a gene: 5. The CDR3 is 14 amino acids. Germline assignment: CDR1 SGHTA and CDR2 FQGNSA.

This clonotype was seen more than once but under ten times. The chain joins TRBV6-2 or TRBV6-3 to TRBJ2-6; TRBD2 is a possible D gene (5 bases). Trimming removed 5 bases at V and 0 bases at J, with 11 bases between. The germline gives CDR1 MNHEY, CDR2 SVGEGT. The CDR3 has 16 amino acids. The CDR3 protein is CASSVRRGSGANVLTF. CDR3 coding DNA: TGTGCCAGCAGTGTACGACGGGGCTCTGGGGCCAACGTCCTGACTTTC.

Of note for this clonotype: One end of the junction varies from germline; a read error may be responsible. This chain links TRBV11-2 with TRBJ2-1; TRBD1 agrees at 9 bases. This CDR3 has 15 amino acids. CDR1 is SGHAT and CDR2 is FQNNGV in the germline V gene. CDR3: CACSLGTGRNNEQFF. The CDR3 DNA reads TGTGCCTGCAGCTTAGGGACAGGGAGAAACAATGAGCAGTTCTTC.

J is TRBJ2-1 and V is TRBV20-1; 15 positions match TRBD2. Germline values: CDR1 DFQATT, CDR2 SNEGSKA (reference sequence). Germline trimming cut 6 bases from V and 13 bases from J; bases unmatched to any gene: 13. This CDR3 spans 15 amino acids. CDR3 amino acids: CSAGLAGGVRETQFF. The CDR3 coding sequence is TGCAGTGCAGGACTAGCGGGGGGGGTCCGGGAGACCCAGTTCTTC.